This section outlines one TCR beta chain sequence together with its context. These data belong to a study of blood T cell repertoires in COVID-19. About the research overall: COVID-19 samples, acute and convalescent, were from the United States, Italy and Spain. PBMCs, B-cell-depleted T cells, or T cells provided the cDNA or gDNA that made up the material.

Original processing methods: Counts of nucleated cells, estimated from reference gene primer amplification, were obtained. Here immunoSEQ multiplex PCR was the method, and the copy in TCRdb shows in-frame clones only, minus some. V and J calls plus clone size are reproduced from that table; the DNA served to infer D and trimming. The sample includes about 400,000 clones, 80% to 90% of them seen just once. CDR1 and CDR2 (germline): SGHVS, FQNEAQ. Between the trimmed V and J ends, which lost 5 bases and 4 bases, there was a span of 14 bases. The CDR3 extends over 14 amino acids. Seattle enrolled patients during active infection and tracked them longitudinally.

The receptor was isolated from a woman aged 60-75 years with COVID-19, enrolled during active disease. The chain has TRBV7-8 and TRBJ1-1, with D uncertain. The source material was peripheral blood. The CDR3 protein is CASSMDFLGTEAFF. The CDR3 region has the DNA TGTGCCAGCAGCATGGACTTCTTAGGCACTGAAGCTTTCTTT.